A single T cell receptor (beta chain) is shown here with its context. The data belong to a study of PD-L1 blockade in urothelial cancer. Study-level information: Previous chemotherapy exposure amounted to 0 to 3 regimens for patients. Researchers looked at the blood 3 weeks (second dose) and 6 weeks after treatment began.

The protocol was immunoSEQ multiplex PCR, while the TCRdb copy is restricted to in-frame clones and leaves out a portion. This sample has 45,000 to 65,000 clones; 65% to 90% occur once, and the top ten carry around 16%. Sample time point: pretreatment peripheral blood. The input for sequencing was PBMCs, taken around atezolizumab (anti-PD-L1) treatment. The TCR was taken from a man aged 70-80 years with urothelial cancer.

The CDR3 DNA reads TGCGCCAGCAGCCAAGACGGCAGGGCCTACGAGCAGTACTTC. It translates to CASSQDGRAYEQYF. V usage is TRBV4-1 and J usage is TRBJ2-7; a weak D match, TRBD1 (5 bases). V dropped 0 bases and J dropped 2 bases, with 8 bases sitting between them. The CDR3 length is 14 residues. In germline, CDR1 is MGHRA, CDR2 YSYEKL.